This entry lists 8 T cell receptor beta chains sequenced from one sample in a study of blood T cell repertoires in COVID-19. The repertoire was sequenced with immunoSEQ multiplex PCR; TCRdb's copy has only in-frame clones and lacks some. The sample gives about 350,000 clones, about 88% of which show up once; approximately 1% is in the top ten. The sample consisted of PBMCs or T cells enriched from blood (not recorded which). The source of these receptors is a woman aged 25 to 45 who had been exposed to COVID-19.

V gene TRBV16 combines with J gene TRBJ1-6; D ambiguous. This CDR3 has 15 amino acids. V was cut by 7 bases and J by 0 bases, with 10 bases left in between. CDR1 is KGHSY and CDR2 is FQNENV in the germline V gene. The CDR3 region is CASTPMSSYNSPLHF. CDR3 nucleotide sequence: TGTGCCAGCACACCTATGAGCTCCTATAATTCACCCCTCCACTTT.

The rearrangement links TRBV25-1 to TRBJ1-5, with TRBD1 matching over 8 bases. V gave up 4 bases and J gave up 2 bases; unmatched junction bases: 1. The CDR3 is 14 residues long. Germline assignment: CDR1 MGHDK and CDR2 SYGVNS. The CDR3 sequence: CASSAGQGNQPQHF. The CDR3 nucleotides are TGTGCCAGCAGTGCGGGACAGGGCAATCAGCCCCAGCATTTT. Drawing the rest from reference TRBV25-1 and TRBJ1-5, the complete variable domain is EADIYQTPRYLVIGTGKKITLECSQTMGHDKMYWYQQDPGMELHLIHYSYGVNSTEKGDLSSESTVSRIRTEHFPLTLESARPSHTSQYLCASSAGQGNQPQHFGDGTRLSIL.

CDR3 nucleotides: TGTGCCACCCAAAGTCGCGGGGGCATTCAGTACTTC. Its protein product is CATQSRGGIQYF. This chain joins TRBV3-1 (or the pseudogene TRBV3-2) and TRBJ2-4, with 7 bases that match TRBD2. This CDR3 is 12 amino acids long. The J segment lost 9 bases and the V segment lost 10 bases, leaving 9 bases of the junction unmatched. Looked up from germline, CDR1 is LGHDT and CDR2 is YNNKEL (reference sequence).

The gene calls are TRBV3-1 (or the pseudogene TRBV3-2) and TRBJ2-7; D is ambiguous. Germline CDR1 LGHDT, CDR2 YNNKEL (reference sequence). Trimming removed 0 bases at V and 3 bases at J, with 12 bases between. The CDR3 is 15 amino acids. The CDR3 spells CASSQEGARYYEQYF. As DNA, the CDR3 is TGTGCCAGCAGCCAAGAAGGAGCACGGTACTACGAGCAGTACTTC.

The rearrangement uses TRBV7-9 and TRBJ2-3; TRBD1 aligns across 9 bases. Germline assignment: CDR1 SEHNR and CDR2 FQNEAQ (reference sequence). Trimming took 4 bases from V and 4 from J; bases not matched to a gene: 9. The CDR3 runs 16 residues. CDR3: CASSSPGTGWPDTQYF. DNA for the CDR3: TGTGCCAGCAGCTCGCCCGGGACAGGGTGGCCAGATACGCAGTATTTT.

J is TRBJ2-3 and V is TRBV5-8, with 9 bases lining up with TRBD1. Per germline, CDR1 SGHTS and CDR2 YDEGEE. The CDR3 loop spans 16 amino acids. V lost 4 bases to trimming and J lost 3 bases; unmatched junction nucleotides: 9. The CDR3, as DNA: TGTGCCAGCAGCCTAAAGGGACAGGGTGGGACAGATACGCAGTATTTT. Translated: CASSLKGQGGTDTQYF.

The chain uses TRBV11-3 and TRBJ1-1; 10 bases line up with TRBD1. J was trimmed by 3 bases and V by 5 bases; bases with no gene match: 12. The germline gives CDR1 SGHNT, CDR2 YENEEA. CDR3 length: 17 residues. The chain's CDR3 is CASSPGAGQGIDTEAFF. CDR3 sequence (DNA): TGTGCCAGCAGCCCAGGAGCGGGACAGGGGATTGACACTGAAGCTTTCTTT.

The chain recombines TRBV19 with TRBJ2-1, with 12 bases aligning to TRBD2. The V gene end was trimmed by 8 bases and the J gene end by 7 bases; junction bases not matched to a gene: 6. The germline CDR1 and CDR2 sequences are LNHDA and SQIVND (reference sequence). This CDR3 spans 14 amino acids. The CDR3 DNA reads TGTGCCAGTTCTAGCGGGAGGGGGGGTAATGAGCAGTTCTTC. This encodes CASSSGRGGNEQFF. The full variable domain, completed using reference TRBV19 and TRBJ2-1, is DGGITQSPKYLFRKEGQNVTLSCEQNLNHDAMYWYRQDPGQGLRLIYYSQIVNDFQKGDIAEGYSVSREKKESFPLTVTSAQKNPTAFYLCASSSGRGGNEQFFGPGTRLTVL.